The 24 T cell receptor beta chains in this list originate from one sample, sequenced in a study of identical twins. TCRdb recomputed calls from the 5' RACE reads with MiXCR, one row per CDR3 protein. The sample has 450,000 or so distinct CDR3 sequences, approximately 24% seen once; the top ten hold around 3%. These data also formed part of another study, on T cells expressing NK-cell markers.

Input material: CD4+ T cells sorted from blood. The origin of the receptors is a young woman in good health.

CDR3 DNA sequence: TGTGCCAGCAGCGTTAAAGGGAGGCGGATAGCGGGAGCAGACAGGGGCTACGAGCAGTACTTC. This encodes CASSVKGRRIAGADRGYEQYF. The V call is TRBV21-1, the J call TRBJ2-7; TRBD2, the D gene given by the table, was not confirmed from the DNA. TRBV21-1 is classified as a pseudogene. The CDR3 is 21 amino acids.

The V gene is TRBV12-3 or TRBV12-4, the J gene TRBJ2-1, with a tentative D call TRBD1 (6 bases). Trimming pared 5 bases from V and 3 bases from J, leaving 14 bases between. The CDR3 contains 15 residues. The CDR3 DNA reads TGTGCCAGCAGTCGGCAGGGGATTCTCTACAATGAGCAGTTCTTC. It translates to CASSRQGILYNEQFF.

This chain connects TRBV19 to TRBJ2-2; no clear D. CDR1 and CDR2 (germline): LNHDA, SQIVND (reference sequence). The germline V and J ends were trimmed by 7 bases and 5 bases, with 11 bases remaining between them. This CDR3 is 13 amino acids long. CDR3 amino acids: CASTKSETGELFF. The DNA of the CDR3 is TGTGCCAGTACTAAGTCGGAGACCGGGGAGCTGTTTTTT.

The rearrangement links TRBV9 to TRBJ2-1, with 11 positions matching TRBD2. The junction had 5 bases not matched to a gene; V was cut back by 4 bases and J by 5 bases. CDR1 is SGDLS and CDR2 is YYNGEE in the germline V gene. The CDR3 runs 15 residues. The CDR3 sequence is CASSHSGGADNEQFF. The CDR3 nucleotides are TGTGCCAGCAGCCATAGCGGGGGGGCCGACAATGAGCAGTTCTTC.

The chain uses TRBV18 and TRBJ1-5; D unclear. CDR1 and CDR2 from the germline V gene are KGHSH and LQKENI. This CDR3 is 13 amino acids long. Trimming removed 2 bases from V and 7 bases from J, with 9 bases in between. The CDR3 loop is CASSPGSEQPQHF. CDR3 nucleotide sequence: TGTGCCAGCTCACCAGGGTCTGAACAGCCCCAGCATTTT.

This clonotype has a handful of counts. V gene TRBV20-1 combines with J gene TRBJ2-1, with 11 bases identical to TRBD2. The CDR3 has 16 residues. Germline V gives CDR1 DFQATT, CDR2 SNEGSKA (reference sequence). The ends lost 1 base at V and 12 bases at J; junction bases unmatched: 14. CDR3 sequence (DNA): TGCAGTGCTAGAGGCTCACTAGCGGGAGTAAGTCAGGGGCAGTTCTTC. It is translated as CSARGSLAGVSQGQFF.

The chain employs TRBV7-9 and TRBJ2-5; 7 nucleotides agree with TRBD1. Trimming at V came to 4 bases and at J to 0 bases, leaving 8 bases not matched to a gene. The germline gives CDR1 SEHNR, CDR2 FQNEAQ (reference sequence). The CDR3 contains 16 residues. As DNA, the CDR3 is TGTGCCAGCAGCTCCCCGTCACAGGGGTACCAAGAGACCCAGTACTTC. It codes for CASSSPSQGYQETQYF.

This clonotype was counted a few times. The chain carries TRBV10-3 and TRBJ2-2; 8 bases line up with TRBD2. There are 14 residues in the CDR3. Germline V lookup: CDR1 ENHRY, CDR2 SYGVKD. V trimming: 11 bases; J trimming: 0 bases; junction bases outside the gene matches: 5. The CDR3 region has the DNA TGTGCCTCGCGGGGGGAGGCGAACACCGGGGAGCTGTTTTTT. This translates into CASRGEANTGELFF.

The genes are TRBV20-1 and TRBJ2-5; 11 nucleotides match TRBD2. The CDR3 has 16 amino acids. Germline assignment: CDR1 DFQATT and CDR2 SNEGSKA (reference sequence). V shed 4 bases and J 2 bases; nucleotides not matched to a gene: 9. CDR3 bases: TGCAGTGCTAAGCACCTTAGCGGGAGGGCTCAAGAGACCCAGTACTTC. Translation gives CSAKHLSGRAQETQYF.

There are a few counts of this clonotype. The chain carries TRBV11-2 and TRBJ2-4; no definite D call. This CDR3 is built from 16 residues. Germline V lookup: CDR1 SGHAT, CDR2 FQNNGV. With 1 base removed from V and 0 bases from J, the gap between germline ends came to 10 bases. The CDR3 DNA sequence: TGTGCCAGCAGCTTAGTGGTGGGGATAGCCAAAAACATTCAGTACTTC. Amino acid sequence: CASSLVVGIAKNIQYF.

This clonotype was counted only a few times. This sequence joins TRBV29-1 and TRBJ2-1; 8 positions agree with TRBD1. Germline lookup yields CDR1 SQVTM and CDR2 ANQGSEA. Trimming took 0 bases from V and 8 from J; bases not matched to a gene: 9. This CDR3 has 15 amino acids. This chain's CDR3 is CSVEDLQGAGDEQFF. DNA for the CDR3: TGCAGCGTTGAAGATCTTCAGGGGGCTGGGGATGAGCAGTTCTTC.

The table lists this clonotype with a few counts. The chain carries TRBV4-1 and TRBJ1-1; D perhaps matches TRBD1 (5 bases). V lost 8 bases to trimming and J lost 5 bases, with 15 bases between them. From germline, CDR1 is MGHRA and CDR2 YSYEKL. The CDR3 contains 13 residues. The CDR3 loop reads CASRRGAGTEAFF. For the CDR3, the DNA is TGCGCCAGCCGACGAGGGGCAGGGACTGAAGCTTTCTTT.

V usage is TRBV20-1 and J usage is TRBJ2-1; the match to TRBD1 covers 9 bases. Germline V CDR1 and CDR2: DFQATT, SNEGSKA (reference sequence). The CDR3 consists of 14 residues. After removal of 5 bases from V and 6 bases from J, the junction contained 8 bases not matched to a gene. The CDR3 DNA sequence: TGCAGTGCTGGGCCGGGACAGGGTTTCAATGAGCAGTTCTTC. It codes for CSAGPGQGFNEQFF.

This clonotype appeared a few times. The chain links TRBV7-2 to TRBJ1-3; D unclear. Germline values: CDR1 SGHTA, CDR2 FQGNSA. V was shortened by 1 base and J by 0 bases, with 7 bases between the two germline ends. This CDR3 contains 15 residues. CDR3 in DNA: TGTGCCAGCAGCTTAGAAGGTTCCTCTGGAAACACCATATATTTT. The encoded protein is CASSLEGSSGNTIYF.

The V call is TRBV5-1, the J call TRBJ1-1; D is uncertain. CDR1 is SGHRS and CDR2 is YFSETQ in the germline V gene. V lost 5 bases to trimming and J lost 2 bases, with 10 bases between them. This CDR3 is 13 amino acids long. Written as DNA, the CDR3 is TGCGCCAGCAGTGGGTTGGCTAACACTGAAGCTTTCTTT. It yields the protein CASSGLANTEAFF. The variable domain in full, completed from reference TRBV5-1 and TRBJ1-1, reads KAGVTQTPRYLIKTRGQQVTLSCSPISGHRSVSWYQQTPGQGLQFLFEYFSETQRNKGNFPGRFSGRQFSNSRSEMNVSTLELGDSALYLCASSGLANTEAFFGQGTRLTVV.

This chain uses TRBV12-3 or TRBV12-4 with TRBJ1-2; no clear D gene. Trimming stripped 4 bases from V and 4 bases from J, with 7 bases between. The CDR3 totals 12 residues. CDR3 protein: CASSWESYGYTF. CDR3 in DNA: TGTGCCAGCAGTTGGGAGTCCTATGGCTACACCTTC.

This clonotype was found a few times. V and J are TRBV7-2 and TRBJ1-5; 8 bases agree with TRBD1. Germline V gene data show CDR1 as SGHTA and CDR2 as FQGNSA. The V segment lost 4 bases and the J segment 6 bases; nucleotides outside the gene matches: 2. The CDR3 is made up of 13 amino acids. CDR3 loop: CASSSQGVQPQHF. CDR3 nucleotide sequence: TGTGCCAGCAGCTCACAGGGGGTTCAGCCCCAGCATTTT.

This clonotype appeared a few times. The V gene is TRBV12-3 or TRBV12-4, the J gene TRBJ1-5; a possible D gene is TRBD1 (5 bases). CDR3 length: 13 amino acids. V dropped 6 bases and J dropped 6 bases, with 12 bases sitting between them. The CDR3 is CASRPTVGQPQHF. CDR3 bases: TGTGCCAGCAGACCGACAGTGGGTCAGCCCCAGCATTTT.

This clonotype was found a few times. The chain is built from TRBV12-3 or TRBV12-4 and TRBJ1-1; D may be TRBD1 (6 bases). Trimming removed 4 bases from V and 5 bases from J, with 14 bases in between. The length of the CDR3 is 14 residues. DNA for the CDR3: TGTGCCAGCAGTTCATGGACAGTTGGGACTGAAGCTTTCTTT. Amino acid sequence: CASSSWTVGTEAFF.

This chain links TRBV28 with TRBJ2-3; D uncertain. The germline V gene encodes CDR1 MDHEN and CDR2 SYDVKM. CDR3 length: 14 amino acids. V lost 5 bases to trimming and J lost 8 bases, with 17 bases between them. The CDR3 reads CASSPSGSSGTQYF. The CDR3 DNA sequence: TGTGCCAGCAGTCCGTCCGGGTCATCTGGTACGCAGTATTTT.

The chain has TRBV12-3 or TRBV12-4 and TRBJ1-1; D is unresolved. V gave up 2 bases and J gave up 7 bases, with 11 bases separating them. The CDR3 runs to 13 residues. DNA of the CDR3: TGTGCCAGCAGTTTAACCCGACGCAATGAAGCTTTCTTT. This gives the protein CASSLTRRNEAFF.

The chain recombines TRBV6-1 with TRBJ1-1, with D maybe TRBD1 (5 bases). The V gene's germline CDR1 is MNHNS and CDR2 SASEGT. CDR3 size: 16 residues. With 2 bases removed from V and 4 bases from J, the gap between germline ends came to 17 bases. The CDR3 loop is CASSERRGGGGTEAFF. The CDR3 bases are TGTGCCAGCAGTGAACGGCGGGGCGGAGGTGGCACTGAAGCTTTCTTT.

This chain connects TRBV30 to TRBJ1-5; 11 positions match TRBD1. Per the germline V gene, CDR1 is GTSNPN and CDR2 is SVGIG (reference sequence). This CDR3 comprises 14 residues. The trim removed 4 bases at V and 6 bases at J, leaving 5 bases unmatched. Here the CDR3 reads CAWTGQGASQPQHF. The CDR3 DNA follows: TGTGCCTGGACCGGACAGGGGGCGAGTCAGCCCCAGCATTTT.

The chain recombines TRBV7-3 with TRBJ2-7, with D unclear. With 4 bases removed from V and 4 bases from J, the gap between germline ends came to 11 bases. The CDR3 has 13 amino acids. Germline CDR1 and CDR2: SGHTA and FQGTGA. The CDR3 sequence: CASSYSPGYEQYF. The CDR3 bases are TGTGCCAGCAGCTACTCCCCCGGATACGAGCAGTACTTC.